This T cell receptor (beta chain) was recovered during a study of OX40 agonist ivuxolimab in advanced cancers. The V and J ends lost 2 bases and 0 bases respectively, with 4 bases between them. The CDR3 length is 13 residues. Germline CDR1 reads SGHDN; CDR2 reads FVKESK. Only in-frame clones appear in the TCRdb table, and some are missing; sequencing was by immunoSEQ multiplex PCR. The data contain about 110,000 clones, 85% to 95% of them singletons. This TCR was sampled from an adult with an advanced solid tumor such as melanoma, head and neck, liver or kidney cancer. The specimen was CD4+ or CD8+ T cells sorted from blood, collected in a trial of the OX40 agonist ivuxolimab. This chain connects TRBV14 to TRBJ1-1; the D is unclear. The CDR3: CASSQILNTEAFF. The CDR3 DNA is TGTGCCAGCAGCCAAATTTTGAACACTGAAGCTTTCTTT.